This TCR beta chain emerged from a study of blood T cell repertoires in COVID-19. Study-level background: In each case, the material was cDNA or gDNA derived from T cells, B-cell-depleted T cells, or PBMCs.

The table came from immunoSEQ multiplex PCR; TCRdb's copy has only in-frame clones and leaves some out. Of 150,000 to 200,000 clones detected, less than 85% appear once; the ten largest clones hold 5.5% to 7.5%. The V gene's germline CDR1 is MNHNY and CDR2 SVGAGI (reference sequence). The CDR3 contains 12 residues. The germline V and J ends were trimmed by 4 bases and 7 bases, with 8 bases remaining between them. The sample was peripheral blood. The TCR was taken from a woman aged 40 to 50 with COVID-19, enrolled during active disease. The chain carries TRBV6-6 and TRBJ2-1, with D perhaps matching TRBD2 (5 bases). CDR3 residues: CASSLLGNEQFF. CDR3 sequence (DNA): TGTGCCAGCAGTTTACTAGGGAATGAGCAGTTCTTC.